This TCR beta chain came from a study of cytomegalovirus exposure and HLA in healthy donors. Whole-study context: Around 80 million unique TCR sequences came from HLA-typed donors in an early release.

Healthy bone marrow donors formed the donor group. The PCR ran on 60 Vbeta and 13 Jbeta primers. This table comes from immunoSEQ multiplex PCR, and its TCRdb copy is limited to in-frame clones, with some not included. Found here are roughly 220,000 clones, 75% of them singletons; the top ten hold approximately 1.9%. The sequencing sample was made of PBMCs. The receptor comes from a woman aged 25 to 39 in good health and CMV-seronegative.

CDR3 in DNA: TGTGCCAGCAGCTTGCCTAGCGGGGGACACAATGAGCAGTTCTTC. As protein: CASSLPSGGHNEQFF. The V call is TRBV5-6, the J call TRBJ2-1, with 10 bases lining up with TRBD2. Trimming took 1 base from V and 5 from J; bases not matched to a gene: 3. The CDR3 totals 15 residues. The germline V gene has CDR1 SGHDT and CDR2 YYEEEE.